This TCR beta chain is drawn from a study of cytomegalovirus exposure and HLA in healthy donors (dated by TCRdb to about 2017). Looking at the study overall: An earlier analysis of some 600 of the donors reported 250 to 350 Gb of sequence data and 95 million to 120 million unique TCR beta sequences obtained from about 179 million T cells. Approximately 300 gigabases of sequencing data and approximately 92 million unique TCR sequences made up an early release that covered 500 to 650 HLA-typed donors. Of the 300 to 500 genotyped donors, 81% were placed in the genetic ancestry cluster associated with self-reported Caucasian donors. The study was designed to test whether signatures of past pathogen exposure could be identified by cataloging public T cell receptors. The study used immunosequencing to profile the T cell repertoires of about 670 subjects and linked those repertoires to cytomegalovirus serostatus. A separate validation cohort of roughly 130 different subjects was used in addition to the roughly 640-subject first cohort. High-throughput TCR immunosequencing, statistical association of individual TCRs with disease status, and machine learning were combined to predict cytomegalovirus infection status. To study patterns of TCR occurrence, a later analysis re-analyzed previously published TCR beta repertoires from around 660 donors and added high-resolution HLA genotyping. In the later analysis, no new phenotypic data were used to find candidate immune exposures; instead, reliance was placed on TCR beta sequences and their occurrence across donors. In an earlier analysis of about 590 of the donors, high-throughput TCR beta sequencing was used to judge whether each TCR beta V gene segment behaved as functional or pseudogenic. Donor age, sex, ethnicity and CMV serostatus were compiled together with the repertoire data. Genome-wide SNP genotypes for about 60% of the roughly 700 donors were used in a later genetic analysis, which treated that subset as a discovery cohort. Every repertoire in the discovery cohort had been generated on one and the same sequencing platform. Class I and class II HLA loci were covered by the typing at four-digit resolution. Typing coverage varied by locus: about 629-630 donors for A, B, C, DRB1 and DQB1; about 520 for DQA1; around 610 for DPA1; about 450 for DPB1. Four or five DR-DQ haplotypes were handled as single units for association and clustering because linkage in the cohort was strong. Among about 400 genotyped donors of the cohort, an average of approximately 240,000 unique TCR beta nucleotide sequences was sequenced per donor, of which about 18% were non-productive. General findings and caveats noted by the study authors: About 15 rarely observed V segments, including chromosome 9 orphons, were excluded from the earlier analysis of approximately 600 of the donors because counts were too low. In a later analysis, 15,000 to 20,000 TCR beta sequences were associated with specific HLA alleles at a false discovery rate of 0.05. According to a later analysis, parvovirus B19, influenza, CMV and Epstein-Barr virus appeared linked to several top co-occurrence clusters. According to the authors, the approach could potentially be generalized to other disease states and immunological phenotypes. For the cohort, immune exposure information was limited to CMV serostatus. Correlated functional status among segregating V segments might be attributable to linkage disequilibrium, but an unknown experimental factor could not be ruled out. When HLA alleles, especially DR and DQ, strongly co-occurred, TCR associations were difficult to assign to individual alleles. In a later analysis, most CMV-associated TCR beta chains were found to appear HLA-restricted, with HLA associations seemingly driven largely by CMV exposure. The 87-base-pair reads could not distinguish some IMGT-functional V segments, including TRBV6-2 and TRBV6-3, so those segments were excluded. The study gave a list of around 170 TCR beta chains associated with cytomegalovirus. Cytomegalovirus status was reported to be diagnosed by the classifier with high specificity and sensitivity in both the original and validation cohorts. An association between a missense DCLRE1C variant and V-gene and J-gene trimming of TCR beta chains was found in a later genetic analysis and replicated in an independent cohort. Across donors, most TCR sequences were observed very rarely, whereas some public TCRs were present in many individuals. HLA typing was unavailable for some donors at each locus, so association tests used only the typed subset. A cluster of highly shared sequence variants was judged likely to represent a technical artifact of the sequencing pipeline. A later genetic analysis reported fewer N-insertions in productive TCRs among donors in an Asian-associated ancestry cluster than the roughly 700-donor mean. Broadly in line with IMGT annotations, most TCR beta V segments showed up in productive rearrangements about 87% or about 30% of the time in an earlier analysis of about 500 of the donors. Roughly uniform sequencing depth across donors was assumed in presence/absence analyses, although this assumption may not hold. A later analysis found that TCR association rates varied across HLA loci, with DRB1 alleles showing the most associated TCRs and HLA-C alleles the fewest. A further reported finding was that TCR beta sequences accurately predicted the HLA-A and HLA-B alleles for most subjects in the first cohort. In vitro tests confirmed that a few of the cytomegalovirus-associated TCR beta chains recognize cytomegalovirus antigens. The cohort was sequenced for TCR beta chains only, and without alpha or paired-chain data the features that could be detected were limited. Compared with equally common non-associated chains, HLA-associated TCR beta chains in a later analysis were more clonally expanded and had lower generation probabilities.

The cohort was made up of about 670 healthy bone marrow donors. At the time of sampling, every cohort member was nominally healthy, though immune exposures that went unrecorded were likely present. The donor was CMV seronegative and was included in the group of a few hundred seronegative cohort members. A peripheral blood sample was collected from each donor, and TCR beta sequencing was performed on peripheral blood mononuclear cells. The Qiagen DNeasy Blood Extraction Kit was used to extract genomic DNA from the blood cell samples. The receptor library was made with the immunoSEQ multiplex PCR assay. For the multiplex PCR, a mixture combining 60 forward primers for TCR Vbeta segments and 13 reverse primers for TCR Jbeta segments was used. The CDR3 region of rearranged TCR beta genes was amplified from genomic DNA with a multiplex PCR assay. The Illumina HiSeq System was used to sequence the amplified TCR beta libraries as 87-base-pair reads. Per the source publication's procedure: A later analysis counted about 82 million unique TCR beta chains across the 600 to 850 repertoires, and some 11 million of these chains were shared by at least two donors. To remove PCR and sequencing errors, raw reads were error-corrected and collapsed into unique sequences using a nearest-neighbor algorithm that merged closely related sequences. V, D and J gene segments were assigned by aligning CDR3 sequences to IMGT reference sequences. For a sequence to be retained, a match of at least six nucleotides to both a V gene segment and a J gene segment was required. Rearrangements were called productive when the CDR3 lacked stop codons and stayed in frame with V and J; all others were non-productive. CDR3 was defined according to IMGT convention as the region running from the second conserved V-encoded cysteine to the conserved J-encoded phenylalanine. Sequences without an unambiguous match to a single V gene segment were excluded from the earlier analysis of several hundred of the donors. In an earlier analysis of a few hundred of the donors, V segments were called functional above 56.7% productive rearrangements and were called segregating when the between-donor standard deviation exceeded 5%. To diagnose cytomegalovirus status from the catalog of TCR beta chain sequences, a statistical classification framework was built. In a later analysis, TCR nucleotide sequences were compared against IMGT/GENE-DB human TR gene sequences so that V and J genes could be assigned. In a later analysis, CDR3 sequences and most-parsimonious VDJ recombination scenarios were assigned using the TCRdist pipeline. A later analysis defined each TCR beta chain by its CDR3 amino acid sequence plus V-gene family, and excluded reads lacking a unique V-gene family. As a way to deal with suspected cross-contamination and a sequencing artifact, a later analysis dropped approximately 570 nucleotide sequences that were highly shared and had low generation probability. In a later analysis, a clonal expansion index was calculated for each public chain from normalized within-repertoire ranks of inferred template counts. In a later analysis, generation probabilities were computed using a VDJ recombination model fitted to out-of-frame rearrangements, and the results were checked against IGoR. In a later analysis, TCR-TCR, TCR-HLA and TCR-CMV co-occurrence was scored with hypergeometric tests, and a repertoire-size bias correction was applied to TCR pairs. False discovery rates were estimated in a later analysis by permuting HLA or CMV assignments 20 times. In a later analysis, co-occurring TCRs were grouped using DBSCAN, with TCRdist sequence similarity added in when clustering inside HLA-allele-positive subsets. Repertoires with fewer than 30,000 or more than 120,000 public chains were left out of co-occurrence clustering, as were about five repertoires with anomalous nucleotide sharing. TCRdb's version of the immuneACCESS table is confined to in-frame rearrangements and falls short of the full clone set. An unresolved V gene accounts for under half of the shortfall where checked; the remainder is of unknown origin. The V and J calls and the clone size are those of that table, but D and trimming were determined from the DNA. The sample data list 150,000 to 200,000 clones, and around 84% of these were observed just once. The ten biggest clones cover approximately 3.1% of the sample.

As concerns this clone: This receptor's antigen is unknown. Per-base quality was not reported, and no clone a single base away is much larger than it.

CDR1 and CDR2, looked up from the germline V gene (reference sequence), are MNHEY and SMNVEV. V has 5 bases trimmed and J has 2 bases trimmed; junction bases matching no gene number 5. CDR3 length: 16 amino acids, cysteine to phenylalanine. The DNA shown is the 48-base CDR3, in frame from base 1. The sample was PBMCs. In this chain, TRBV27 is recombined with TRBJ2-3; 12 nucleotides in the junction match TRBD2. This clonotype was obtained from a woman in her forties in good health and CMV-seronegative. The sequence in DNA is TGTGCCAGCAGTCCCGGGACTAGCGGGCACACAGATACGCAGTATTTT. This translates into CASSPGTSGHTDTQYF.